The clone carrying this T cell receptor (beta chain) has just a few counts. What it binds is unknown. A multiplex PCR was run with 60 Vbeta primers and 13 Jbeta primers. The data were produced by immunoSEQ multiplex PCR, yet TCRdb's version contains in-frame clones alone and is incomplete. Here the sample spans over 150,000 clones, roughly 84% being singletons. This sample was taken from a study of cytomegalovirus exposure and HLA in healthy donors. General observations from the study: A later analysis showed HLA-associated TCR beta chains outstripping equally common others in clonal expansion. The study recorded 150 to 200 TCR beta chains that were cytomegalovirus-associated.

The CDR3 length is 14 residues. Germline assignment: CDR1 SGHRS and CDR2 YFSETQ. Trimming took 4 bases from V and 4 from J; bases not matched to a gene: 7. The V gene is TRBV5-1, the J gene TRBJ2-5, with 7 bases lining up with TRBD1. The sequencing input was PBMCs. The source of this sequence is a boy younger than 10 in good health and CMV-seronegative. The DNA of the CDR3 is TGCGCCAGCAGCCCCCGACAGGGTTTAGAGACCCAGTACTTC. Translation: CASSPRQGLETQYF.